This TCR beta chain was profiled in a study of T-cell reconstitution after alpha-beta-depleted transplantation in children (dated by TCRdb to about 2016). Regarding the study in general: Using TCR repertoire profiling, the study followed T-cell immune reconstitution in a quantitative way in children after TCRalphabeta/CD19-depleted allogeneic hematopoietic cell transplantation.

For this clonotype: It lacks a known antigen. No base quality values were provided; no much bigger clone lies one nucleotide off.

Receptor amplification or capture employed PCR. The instrument was an Illumina HiSeq 2500. Molecular barcoding was employed in the preparation of TCR libraries, with unique molecular identifiers being used to normalize TCRbeta repertoire quantification. TCRdb trimmed the raw reads at Q25, called clones with MiXCR and kept productive beta chains. Rows are unified per CDR3 protein, each entry keeping the most common DNA and genes. The sample has over 400,000 distinct CDR3 sequences on record, 43% of them singletons. The ten largest clones add up to 27% of the sample. According to the study, the label for this sample's treatment or condition signals: allogeneic hematopoietic cell transplantation with graft depleted of TCRalphabeta T cells and CD19 B cells. TCRalphabeta/CD19-depleted allogeneic hematopoietic cell grafts were given to the transplant recipients, all of whom were children. Per the germline V gene (reference sequence), DFQATT is the CDR1 and SNEGSKA is the CDR2. The V and J ends are trimmed by 5 bases and 2 bases, leaving 8 bases between them. Measured from the cysteine to the phenylalanine, the CDR3 is 12 residues long. Solely the CDR3 DNA is kept, with 36 bases framed from the first base.

Study-wide conclusions, independent of this receptor: The apparently early alphabetaT-cell count recovery about two months after transplant was reportedly dependent on only several hundred rapidly expanded clones derived from non-depleted graft cells. Over subsequent months, a decline in hyperexpanded clone frequencies was noted, and after one year, T-cell counts and TCRbeta diversity were mostly ascribed to newly produced T cells. In some patients, the high TCRbeta diversity seen at day 60 was put down to recipient T cells and intrathymic progenitors that had survived conditioning.

The sequence is built from TRBV20-1 and TRBJ2-3; TRBD2 is perhaps the D gene, given 6 matching bases. The sequenced sample was PBMCs, obtained before TCRalphabeta/CD19-depleted stem cell transplant. This TCR was recovered from a girl aged 2 to 10 with aplastic anemia, due to receive a stem cell transplant. The base sequence is TGCAGTGCTCGGACTACCACAGATACGCAGTATTTT. This encodes CSARTTTDTQYF.